This T cell receptor beta chain was sequenced during a study of cytomegalovirus exposure and HLA in healthy donors. Study-wide points: While the bulk of TCR sequences proved rare, some public TCRs turned up in many donors. According to a later analysis, TCR clusters from the first cohort tended to co-occur in the roughly 110 validation repertoires. It was 164 TCR beta chains that were listed as cytomegalovirus-associated. In vitro data verified a few CMV-associated chains as specific for CMV antigens.

Profiled with immunoSEQ multiplex PCR; TCRdb holds only in-frame clones, not every one. In the table there are approximately 99,000 clones, approximately 85% of which are singletons. The CDR3 is 15 amino acids. Per the germline V gene, CDR1 is SGHVS and CDR2 is FNYEAQ. V lost 1 base, J lost 6 bases, and 12 bases lay in between. Of note for this clone: Its antigen is undetermined.

The V and J genes are TRBV7-6 and TRBJ2-2; no reliable D call. Sequencing used PBMCs. The origin of this receptor is a woman aged 18-29 years in good health and CMV-seronegative. CDR3 sequence: CASSLDGRLAGELFF. The CDR3 bases are TGTGCCAGCAGCTTAGATGGCAGGCTGGCCGGGGAGCTGTTTTTT.